This entry lists 17 T cell receptor beta chains sequenced from one sample in a study of blood T cell repertoires in COVID-19 (dated by TCRdb to 2018 to 2021). Libraries were constructed by the immunoSEQ multiplex PCR assay. This is the immuneACCESS table as TCRdb keeps it, with only in-frame sequences that have V and J called. A part of the clones is gone; compared with another copy, unresolved V genes explain less than half, and the rest is unexplained. The sample table shows approximately 350,000 clones, and around 89% are seen once. The ten largest clones represent around 1.3% of the sample. Sequenced material: peripheral blood. These receptors came from a middle-aged man with acute or convalescent COVID-19.

In its sample, this clone was seen a few times. The gene calls are TRBV6-6 and TRBJ1-5, with 7 bases that match TRBD1. The CDR3 length is 14 residues. Germline CDR1 MNHNY, CDR2 SVGAGI (reference sequence). The V gene end was trimmed by 6 bases and the J gene end by 3 bases; junction bases not matched to a gene: 5. The CDR3 region is CASSRGQVNQPQHF. CDR3 nucleotide sequence: TGTGCCAGCAGCCGAGGACAGGTCAATCAGCCCCAGCATTTT.

The rearrangement joins TRBV5-6 to TRBJ2-7; 9 positions agree with TRBD2. Germline loops: CDR1 SGHDT, CDR2 YYEEEE. This CDR3 has 16 amino acids. V dropped 0 bases and J dropped 0; count of bases not matched to a gene: 4. CDR3: CASSLGLAASSYEQYF. CDR3 in DNA: TGTGCCAGCAGCTTGGGACTAGCGGCTAGCTCCTACGAGCAGTACTTC.

The rearrangement uses TRBV19 and TRBJ2-1; 7 bases map to TRBD2. Per the germline V gene, CDR1 is LNHDA and CDR2 is SQIVND (reference sequence). Trimming took 4 bases from V and 9 from J; bases not matched to a gene: 18. CDR3 length: 17 residues. The CDR3 sequence: CASSNGLVQRAGGEQFF. As DNA, the CDR3 is TGTGCCAGTAGTAACGGACTAGTTCAGAGGGCGGGTGGTGAGCAGTTCTTC.

This rearrangement joins TRBV28 to TRBJ1-5, with 7 nucleotides matching TRBD1. Looked up from germline, CDR1 is MDHEN and CDR2 is SYDVKM. The CDR3 spans 16 residues. The ends lost 2 bases at V and 11 bases at J; junction bases unmatched: 15. CDR3: CASSLTPGQRTISQHF. In DNA, the CDR3 is TGTGCCAGCAGTTTAACTCCGGGACAGAGGACTATATCCCAGCATTTT.

V is TRBV6-5 and J is TRBJ1-6, with D maybe TRBD1 (6 bases). Germline V gene sequence: CDR1 MNHEY, CDR2 SVGAGI. V was pared by 6 bases and J by 8 bases, with 11 bases between. The CDR3 has 13 amino acids. CDR3 in DNA: TGTGCCAGCAGAGACCCAGGGGATTCACCCCTCCACTTT. It specifies CASRDPGDSPLHF.

The chain joins TRBV28 to TRBJ1-1, with TRBD1 as a possible D gene (6 bases). CDR1 is MDHEN, CDR2 SYDVKM, per germline. The CDR3 covers 12 residues. V dropped 5 bases and J dropped 7 bases, with 11 bases sitting between them. This CDR3 reads CASSPRGFEAFF. CDR3 sequence (DNA): TGTGCCAGCAGTCCAAGGGGGTTTGAAGCTTTCTTT. Supplemented by reference TRBV28 and TRBJ1-1, the full variable domain reads DVKVTQSSRYLVKRTGEKVFLECVQDMDHENMFWYRQDPGLGLRLIYFSYDVKMKEKGDIPEGYSVSREKKERFSLILESASTNQTSMYLCASSPRGFEAFFGQGTRLTVV.

V and J are TRBV4-1 and TRBJ1-6; TRBD1 might be the D (5 bases). Deletions cut 0 bases from V and 9 bases from J, with 12 bases between. From germline, CDR1 is MGHRA and CDR2 YSYEKL. The CDR3 runs 15 residues. The CDR3: CASSQEGEGISPLHF. CDR3 sequence (DNA): TGCGCCAGCAGCCAAGAAGGGGAGGGAATTTCACCCCTCCACTTT.

This chain connects TRBV19 to TRBJ2-5; TRBD1 might be the D (5 bases). The CDR3 sequence is 15 residues long. Germline V gene sequence: CDR1 LNHDA, CDR2 SQIVND (reference sequence). The V end lost 10 bases, the J end lost 3 bases, and 21 bases lay between the germline ends. The CDR3 bases are TGTGCCACCCAGGGTGGGGTTTGGTGGAAAGAGACCCAGTACTTC. Translated, it gives CATQGGVWWKETQYF.

The V gene is TRBV6-2 or TRBV6-3, the J gene TRBJ2-1, with 11 bases aligning to TRBD1. V was clipped by 6 bases and J by 6 bases; unmatched bases: 10. CDR3 length: 16 residues. The V gene's germline CDR1 is MNHEY and CDR2 SVGEGT. CDR3 residues: CASSPADGTGGNEQFF. In nucleotides, the CDR3 is TGTGCCAGCAGCCCAGCCGACGGGACAGGGGGCAATGAGCAGTTCTTC.

This chain uses TRBV28 with TRBJ1-6; TRBD1 aligns across 7 bases. Germline CDR1 MDHEN, CDR2 SYDVKM. With 7 bases clipped from V and 8 bases from J, the junction kept 14 bases outside the gene matches. This CDR3 has 16 residues. CDR3 loop: CASTQSSGTVDSPLHF. The CDR3 coding sequence is TGTGCCAGCACTCAATCTTCCGGGACAGTCGATTCACCCCTCCACTTT. Full variable domain (rest looked up from reference TRBV28 and TRBJ1-6): DVKVTQSSRYLVKRTGEKVFLECVQDMDHENMFWYRQDPGLGLRLIYFSYDVKMKEKGDIPEGYSVSREKKERFSLILESASTNQTSMYLCASTQSSGTVDSPLHFGNGTRLTVT.

The V gene is TRBV2, the J gene TRBJ1-2; D remains unclear. This CDR3 spans 11 amino acids. V dropped 0 bases and J dropped 8 bases, with 4 bases sitting between them. CDR1 and CDR2 (germline): SNHLY, FYNNEI. The CDR3 reads CASSEAEGYTF. Written as DNA, the CDR3 is TGTGCCAGCAGTGAAGCGGAGGGCTACACCTTC.

The V call is TRBV5-6, the J call TRBJ1-2; the D is unclear. The CDR3 length is 11 residues. V lost 2 bases and J 12 bases, leaving 11 bases between the germline ends. CDR1 and CDR2 from the germline V gene are SGHDT and YYEEEE. The CDR3 here is CASSFDLQNTF. The DNA of the CDR3 is TGTGCCAGCAGCTTCGACCTACAGAACACCTTC.

This chain uses TRBV30 with TRBJ1-1; 8 nucleotides line up with TRBD1. The ends lost 8 bases at V and 10 bases at J; junction bases unmatched: 9. The CDR3 consists of 11 residues. Germline CDR1 is GTSNPN and CDR2 is SVGIG (reference sequence). The CDR3, as DNA: TGTGCCGGTGGAGGACAGGGTAGAGCTTTCTTT. This sequence encodes CAGGGQGRAFF. The full variable domain, its missing parts supplied by reference TRBV30 and TRBJ1-1, is SQTIHQWPATLVQPVGSPLSLECTVEGTSNPNLYWYRQAAGRGLQLLFYSVGIGQISSEVPQNLSASRPQDRQFILSSKKLLLSDSGFYLCAGGGQGRAFFGQGTRLTVV.

The chain recombines TRBV19 with TRBJ1-5; weak D call: TRBD1 (6 bases). Per germline, CDR1 LNHDA and CDR2 SQIVND (reference sequence). The CDR3 runs to 16 residues. Trimming took 2 bases from V and 2 from J, leaving 13 bases between them. This CDR3 is CASSILFRQGNQPQHF. The CDR3 bases are TGTGCCAGTAGTATACTATTCAGACAGGGCAATCAGCCCCAGCATTTT.

This CDR3 is CASSQRVRQGRNEQFF. The CDR3 nucleotides are TGTGCCAGCAGCCAGAGGGTAAGACAGGGGAGGAATGAGCAGTTCTTC. The J gene is TRBJ2-1, the V gene TRBV3-1 (or the pseudogene TRBV3-2), with TRBD1 matching over 8 bases. Per germline, CDR1 LGHDT and CDR2 YNNKEL (reference sequence). With V trimmed by 3 bases and J by 7 bases, 11 bases remained unmatched. The CDR3 contains 16 residues.

The rearrangement joins TRBV19 to TRBJ2-5; 10 nucleotides agree with TRBD2. Germline lookup yields CDR1 LNHDA and CDR2 SQIVND (reference sequence). The CDR3 has 13 residues. The J segment lost 7 bases and the V segment lost 5 bases, leaving 4 bases of the junction unmatched. CDR3 DNA: TGTGCCAGTAGTCGATTAGCGGGGGGGACCCAGTACTTC. Its translation is CASSRLAGGTQYF.

The chain combines TRBV10-3 with TRBJ1-1; D might be TRBD1 (6 bases). The V gene's germline CDR1 is ENHRY and CDR2 SYGVKD. V was clipped by 2 bases and J by 3 bases, with 10 bases between them. The CDR3 is 14 residues long. CDR3 DNA: TGTGCCATCAGTGAGAGGGAGGGGGACACTGAAGCTTTCTTT. Translation: CAISEREGDTEAFF.